This section outlines one T cell receptor (beta chain) sequence together with its context. V lost 1 base and J 14 bases, leaving 15 bases between the germline ends. The CDR3 covers 12 residues. The germline V gene has CDR1 SGHDT and CDR2 YYEEEE. Assay: immunoSEQ multiplex PCR; the TCRdb copy retains only in-frame clones and omits some. The table lists some 99,000 clones, approximately 80% of them singletons. The sample comes from a study of glioma-infiltrating T cells after dendritic cell vaccination. Time point of the sample: after dendritic cell vaccination, including at tumor progression/relapse. The TCR comes from a human donor with glioblastoma. The input for sequencing was blood, taken after dendritic cell vaccination. The chain couples TRBV5-6 to TRBJ1-2; maybe TRBD1 (5 bases). In nucleotides, the CDR3 is TGTGCCAGCAGCTTGTCTGGTGGGGGGAAAACCTTC. Protein: CASSLSGGGKTF.